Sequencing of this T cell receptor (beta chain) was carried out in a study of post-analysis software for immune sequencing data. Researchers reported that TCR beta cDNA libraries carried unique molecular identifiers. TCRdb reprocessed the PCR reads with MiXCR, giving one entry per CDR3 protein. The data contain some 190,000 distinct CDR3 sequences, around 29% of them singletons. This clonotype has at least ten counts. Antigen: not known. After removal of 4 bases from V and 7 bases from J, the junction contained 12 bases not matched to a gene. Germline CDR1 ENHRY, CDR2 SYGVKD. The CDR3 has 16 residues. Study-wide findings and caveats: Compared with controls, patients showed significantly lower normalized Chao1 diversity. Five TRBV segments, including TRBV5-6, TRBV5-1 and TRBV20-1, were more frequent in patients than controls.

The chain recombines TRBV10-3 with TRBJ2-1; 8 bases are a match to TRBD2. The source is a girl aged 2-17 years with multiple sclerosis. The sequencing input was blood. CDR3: CAISGGPAGAVNEQFF. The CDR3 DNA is TGTGCCATCAGTGGGGGCCCAGCGGGAGCGGTGAATGAGCAGTTCTTC.